The source of this TCR beta chain is a study of blood T cell repertoires in COVID-19. Study summary: Whether acute or convalescent, the COVID-19 samples came from the United States, Italy and Spain. Sample material is recorded as cDNA or gDNA derived from T cells, B-cell-depleted T cells, or PBMCs.

The germline V gene encodes CDR1 SGHRS and CDR2 YFSETQ. The CDR3 length is 16 residues. V was trimmed by 2 bases and J by 2 bases, leaving 14 bases between them. In the authors' workflow: The authors estimated nucleated cell counts from reference gene primer amplification. Some clones are missing from TCRdb's copy, which holds only in-frame ones; the method was immunoSEQ multiplex PCR. V, J and clone size are those of that table, while D and trimming were read from the DNA. Of about 140,000 clones in the sample, around four fifths were seen once. The chain is built from TRBV5-1 and TRBJ1-3; D uncertain. This TCR derives from a woman aged 80 or older with acute or convalescent COVID-19. The material sequenced was peripheral blood. This CDR3 reads CASSFLGPGAGNTIYF. The DNA for the CDR3 is TGCGCCAGCAGCTTTCTCGGACCGGGAGCTGGAAACACCATATATTTT.